A selection of T cell receptor beta chains follows, all from one sample in a study of neurological immune-mediated disorders. TCRdb processed the 5' RACE reads anew with MiXCR; each CDR3 protein has one entry. The data show about 62,000 distinct CDR3 sequences, about 3.7% seen once. The sample was PBMCs. These TCRs come from a woman aged 45-65 years with multiple sclerosis. Each CDR3 is given with its conserved first and last residue. Each record gives: clone size, V gene, CDR3 length, J gene, D gene, CDR3 protein, CDR3 DNA. D genes are given only for firm matches. Clone size appears in some rows only: once, few, many, or a class for an expanded clone.

many	TRBV7-2	15	TRBJ1-1	TRBD1	CASSRRTGHSTEAFF	TGTGCCAGCAGCCGCCGGACAGGGCACTCCACTGAAGCTTTCTTT
many	TRBV3-1	15	TRBJ1-6	-	CASSQWGQDNSPLHF	TGTGCCAGCAGCCAATGGGGGCAGGATAATTCACCCCTCCACTTT
many	TRBV30	12	TRBJ2-7	-	CAWSDLRNEQYF	TGTGCCTGGAGTGACCTCAGGAACGAGCAGTACTTC
many	TRBV7-2	16	TRBJ2-4	TRBD2	CASSPWASGAKNIQYF	TGTGCCAGCAGCCCTTGGGCTAGCGGAGCCAAAAACATTCAGTACTTC
many	TRBV5-1	13	TRBJ1-1	TRBD1	CASSGQGAAEAFF	TGCGCCAGCAGCGGACAGGGTGCGGCTGAAGCTTTCTTT
many	TRBV29-1	13	TRBJ2-1	-	CSVDSSAHNEQFF	TGCAGCGTTGATTCTAGCGCCCACAATGAGCAGTTCTTC
few	TRBV4-2	19	TRBJ2-1	TRBD2	CASSQDRLADTLSYNEQFF	TGTGCCAGCAGCCAAGATCGACTAGCGGACACCTTATCCTACAATGAGCAGTTCTTC
-	TRBV7-7	16	TRBJ1-1	-	CASSLKTVRVNTEAFF	TGTGCTAGCAGCTTAAAGACAGTTCGGGTGAACACTGAAGCTTTCTTT
-	TRBV5-4	15	TRBJ2-7	-	CASSLAQGRSYEQYF	TGTGCCAGCAGCTTGGCACAGGGACGGTCCTACGAGCAGTACTTC
many	TRBV20-1	16	TRBJ2-5	TRBD2	CSARGRAAGVQETQYF	TGCAGTGCTAGGGGCCGGGCGGCGGGAGTTCAAGAGACCCAGTACTTC
many	TRBV12-3/TRBV12-4	15	TRBJ2-1	TRBD2	CASSLRTGGGNEQFF	TGTGCCAGCAGTTTAAGGACGGGAGGGGGCAATGAGCAGTTCTTC
many	TRBV4-3	16	TRBJ2-7	TRBD2	CASSQDASSGSYEQYF	TGCGCCAGCAGCCAAGATGCGTCTAGCGGGAGCTACGAGCAGTACTTC
many	TRBV5-1	16	TRBJ2-1	-	CASSLYMGPGYNEQFF	TGCGCCAGCAGCTTATATATGGGACCTGGATACAATGAGCAGTTCTTC
many	TRBV5-1	14	TRBJ2-3	-	CASSLAISTDTQYF	TGCGCCAGCAGCTTGGCCATCTCTACAGATACGCAGTATTTT
many	TRBV5-5	12	TRBJ2-7	-	CASSLDGGEQYF	TGTGCCAGCAGCTTGGATGGGGGAGAGCAGTACTTC
-	TRBV7-2	16	TRBJ2-2	TRBD2	CASSGRAGVGTGELFF	TGTGCCAGCAGCGGACGGGCGGGAGTAGGAACCGGGGAGCTGTTTTTT
many	TRBV7-2	15	TRBJ2-2	-	CASSLDGAGTGELFF	TGTGCCAGCAGCTTAGACGGGGCGGGGACCGGGGAGCTGTTTTTT
many	TRBV20-1	12	TRBJ2-7	TRBD1	CSAQDREYEQYF	TGCAGTGCCCAGGACAGGGAGTACGAGCAGTACTTC
-	TRBV18	15	TRBJ2-5	-	CASSPSGRHQETQYF	TGTGCCAGCTCACCATCTGGTCGACACCAAGAGACCCAGTACTTC
many	TRBV24-1	15	TRBJ2-7	-	CATSDYGVSMAEQYF	TGTGCCACCAGTGATTACGGTGTATCCATGGCCGAGCAGTACTTC
many	TRBV7-3	14	TRBJ1-5	-	CASSLDGVGQPQNF	TGTGCCAGCAGCTTAGACGGGGTCGGTCAGCCCCAGAATTTT
many	TRBV6-2/TRBV6-3	14	TRBJ2-7	TRBD2	CASTIAGESYEQYF	TGTGCCAGCACCATAGCGGGAGAGAGTTACGAGCAGTACTTC
many	TRBV7-9	13	TRBJ2-5	TRBD2	CASSRAGQETQYF	TGTGCCAGCAGCCGAGCGGGGCAAGAGACCCAGTACTTC
many	TRBV29-1	13	TRBJ2-1	TRBD2	CSVVGTIFDEQFF	TGCAGCGTTGTCGGGACTATATTTGATGAGCAGTTCTTC
many	TRBV5-5	14	TRBJ2-7	TRBD1	CASSPRDRVYEQYF	TGTGCCAGCAGCCCCCGGGACAGGGTTTACGAGCAGTACTTC